The clone carrying this TCR beta chain was found many times. The sample comes from a study of spatial heterogeneity in lung cancer. TCRdb reanalysed the 5' RACE reads using MiXCR and keeps one entry per CDR3 protein. The data show about 23,000 distinct CDR3 sequences, around 4.6% seen once. The time point denotes: sample taken at primary tumor resection. Whole RNA was taken from tumor, nontumor lung or frozen PBMC; it was then sequenced unsorted. Material: PBMCs, obtained at surgery. This TCR was sampled from a male donor with early-stage non-small cell lung cancer.

As DNA, the CDR3 is TGTGCCAGCAGCCCCTTTGGAGGGGGAAATAATTCACCCCTCCACTTT. It codes for CASSPFGGGNNSPLHF. This chain uses TRBV9 with TRBJ1-6; weak D call: TRBD1 (6 bases). The CDR3 spans 16 residues. Germline V gene lookup returns CDR1 SGDLS and CDR2 YYNGEE. V shed 4 bases and J shed 5 bases, with 16 bases lying between them.